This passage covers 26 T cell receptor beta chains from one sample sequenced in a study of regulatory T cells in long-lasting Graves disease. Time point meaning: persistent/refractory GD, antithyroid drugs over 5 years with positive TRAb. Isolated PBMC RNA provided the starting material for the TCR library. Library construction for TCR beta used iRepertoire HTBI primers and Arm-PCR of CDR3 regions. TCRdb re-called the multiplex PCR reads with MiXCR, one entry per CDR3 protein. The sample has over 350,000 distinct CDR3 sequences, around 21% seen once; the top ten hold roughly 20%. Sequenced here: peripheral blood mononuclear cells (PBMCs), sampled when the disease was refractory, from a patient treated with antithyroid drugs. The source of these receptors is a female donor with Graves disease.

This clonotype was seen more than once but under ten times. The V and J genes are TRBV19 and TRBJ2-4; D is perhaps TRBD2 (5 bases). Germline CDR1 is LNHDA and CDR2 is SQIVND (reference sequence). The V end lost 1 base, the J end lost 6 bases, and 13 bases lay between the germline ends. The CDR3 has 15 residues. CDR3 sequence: CASSIATLRGNIQYF. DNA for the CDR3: TGTGCCAGTAGTATAGCGACCCTCCGGGGAAACATTCAGTACTTC.

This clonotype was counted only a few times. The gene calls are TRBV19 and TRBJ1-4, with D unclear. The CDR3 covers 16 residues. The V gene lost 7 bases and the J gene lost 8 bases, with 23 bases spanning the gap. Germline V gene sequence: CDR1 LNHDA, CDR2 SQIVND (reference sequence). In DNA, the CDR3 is TGTGCCAGTAATTCACGGGCCGCACGAGAGGTCGAAAAACTGTTTTTT. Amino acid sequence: CASNSRAAREVEKLFF. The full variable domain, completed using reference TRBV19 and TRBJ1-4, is DGGITQSPKYLFRKEGQNVTLSCEQNLNHDAMYWYRQDPGQGLRLIYYSQIVNDFQKGDIAEGYSVSREKKESFPLTVTSAQKNPTAFYLCASNSRAAREVEKLFFGSGTQLSVL.

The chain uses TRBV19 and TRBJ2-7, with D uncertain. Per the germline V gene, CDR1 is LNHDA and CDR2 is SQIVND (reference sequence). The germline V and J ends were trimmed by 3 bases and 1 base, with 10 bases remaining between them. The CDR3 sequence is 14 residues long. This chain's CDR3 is CASSMNPLSYEQYF. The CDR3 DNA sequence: TGTGCCAGTAGTATGAATCCCTTATCCTACGAGCAGTACTTC.

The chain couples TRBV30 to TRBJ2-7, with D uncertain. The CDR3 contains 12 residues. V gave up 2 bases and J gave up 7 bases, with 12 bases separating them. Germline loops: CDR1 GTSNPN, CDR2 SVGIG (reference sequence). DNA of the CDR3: TGTGCCTGGAGTCTTCTGTCTTATGAGCAGTACTTC. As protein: CAWSLLSYEQYF.

CDR3 region: CASSLGTSLGELFF. Written as DNA, the CDR3 is TGCGCCAGCAGCCTCGGGACTAGCCTCGGGGAGCTGTTTTTT. The chain has TRBV5-1 and TRBJ2-2; 9 bases line up with TRBD2. With V trimmed by 4 bases and J by 7 bases, 5 bases remained unmatched. The CDR3 is 14 amino acids. Per germline, CDR1 SGHRS and CDR2 YFSETQ.

DNA of the CDR3: TGCGCCAGCACCCTAGCGGGAGTAGGGAAGCAGTACTTC. Translating it yields CASTLAGVGKQYF. J is TRBJ2-7 and V is TRBV5-1; 10 bases are shared with TRBD2. Germline values: CDR1 SGHRS, CDR2 YFSETQ. The trim removed 6 bases at V and 8 bases at J, leaving 8 bases unmatched. This CDR3 has 13 amino acids.

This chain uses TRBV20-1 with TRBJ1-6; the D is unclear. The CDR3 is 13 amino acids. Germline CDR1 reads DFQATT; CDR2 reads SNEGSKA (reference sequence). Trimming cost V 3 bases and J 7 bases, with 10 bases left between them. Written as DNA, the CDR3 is TGCAGTGCTAGGAATACCGAAAATTCACCCCTCCACTTT. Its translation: CSARNTENSPLHF.

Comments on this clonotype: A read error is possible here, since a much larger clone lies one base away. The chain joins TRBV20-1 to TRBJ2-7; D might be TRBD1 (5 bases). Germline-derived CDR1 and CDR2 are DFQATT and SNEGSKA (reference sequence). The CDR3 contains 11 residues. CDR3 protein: CSARQSYERYF. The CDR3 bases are TGCAGTGCTCGACAGTCCTACGAGCGGTACTTC.

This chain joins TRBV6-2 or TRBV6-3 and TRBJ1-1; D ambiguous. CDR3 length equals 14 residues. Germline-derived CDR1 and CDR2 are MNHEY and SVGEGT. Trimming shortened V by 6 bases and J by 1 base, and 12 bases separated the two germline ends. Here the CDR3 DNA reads TGTGCCAGCAGCAACCCGCAGGAGAACACTGAAGCTTTCTTT. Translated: CASSNPQENTEAFF.

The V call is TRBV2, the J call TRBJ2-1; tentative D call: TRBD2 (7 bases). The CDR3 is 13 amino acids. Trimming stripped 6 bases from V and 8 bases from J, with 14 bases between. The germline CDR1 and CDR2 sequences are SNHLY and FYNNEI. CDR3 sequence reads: CASSGGQGDEQFF. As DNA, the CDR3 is TGTGCCAGCAGCGGGGGGCAAGGGGATGAGCAGTTCTTC.

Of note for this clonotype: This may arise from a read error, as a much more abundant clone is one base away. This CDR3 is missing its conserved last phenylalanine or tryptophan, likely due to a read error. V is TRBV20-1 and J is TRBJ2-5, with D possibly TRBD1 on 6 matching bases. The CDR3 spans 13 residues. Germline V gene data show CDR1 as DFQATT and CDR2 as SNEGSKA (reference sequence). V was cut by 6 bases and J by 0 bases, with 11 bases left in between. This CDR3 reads CSARQAYQETQYL. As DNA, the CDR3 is TGCAGTGCGCGACAGGCGTACCAAGAGACCCAGTACCTC.

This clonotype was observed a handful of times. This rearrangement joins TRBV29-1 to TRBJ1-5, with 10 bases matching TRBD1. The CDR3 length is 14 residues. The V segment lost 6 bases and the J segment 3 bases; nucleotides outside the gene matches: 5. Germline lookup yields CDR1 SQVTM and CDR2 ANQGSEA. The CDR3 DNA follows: TGCAGCGTCCGACAGGGGGCCGACAATCAGCCCCAGCATTTT. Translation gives CSVRQGADNQPQHF.

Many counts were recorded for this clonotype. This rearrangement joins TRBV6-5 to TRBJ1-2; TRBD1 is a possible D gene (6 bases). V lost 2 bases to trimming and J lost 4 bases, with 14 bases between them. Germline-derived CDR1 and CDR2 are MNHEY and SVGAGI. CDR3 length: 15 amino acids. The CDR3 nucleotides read TGTGCCAGCAGTTACGGAGGGGGGGGCTCCTATGGCTACACCTTC. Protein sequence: CASSYGGGGSYGYTF.

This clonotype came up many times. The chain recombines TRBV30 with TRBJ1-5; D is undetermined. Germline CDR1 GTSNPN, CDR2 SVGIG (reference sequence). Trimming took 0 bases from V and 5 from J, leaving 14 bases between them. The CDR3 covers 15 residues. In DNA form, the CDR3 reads TGTGCCTGGAGTGTAGGGTCAGTGACTGATCAGCCCCAGCATTTT. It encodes CAWSVGSVTDQPQHF.

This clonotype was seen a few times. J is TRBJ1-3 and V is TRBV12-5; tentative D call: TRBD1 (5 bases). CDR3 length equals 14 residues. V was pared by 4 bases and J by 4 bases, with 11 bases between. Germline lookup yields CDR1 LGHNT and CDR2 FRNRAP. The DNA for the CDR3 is TGTGCTAGTGGTTCACCGGGACGAGGAAACACCATATATTTT. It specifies CASGSPGRGNTIYF. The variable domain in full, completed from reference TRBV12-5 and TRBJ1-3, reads DARVTQTPRHKVTEMGQEVTMRCQPILGHNTVFWYRQTMMQGLELLAYFRNRAPLDDSGMPKDRFSAEMPDATLATLKIQPSEPRDSAVYFCASGSPGRGNTIYFGEGSWLTVV.

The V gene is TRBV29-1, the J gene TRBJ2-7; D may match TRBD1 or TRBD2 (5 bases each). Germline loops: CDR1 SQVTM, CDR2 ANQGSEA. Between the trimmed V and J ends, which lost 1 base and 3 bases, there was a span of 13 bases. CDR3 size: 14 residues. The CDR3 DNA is TGCAGCGTTGAAGGAGGGGACCGAGGCTACGAGCAGTACTTC. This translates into CSVEGGDRGYEQYF.

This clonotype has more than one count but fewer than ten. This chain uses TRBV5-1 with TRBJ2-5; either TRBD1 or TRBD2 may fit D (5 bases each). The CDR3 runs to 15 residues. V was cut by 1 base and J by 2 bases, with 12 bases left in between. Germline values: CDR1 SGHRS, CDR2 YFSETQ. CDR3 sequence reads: CASSLQRGPQETQYF. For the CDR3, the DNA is TGCGCCAGCAGCTTGCAGAGGGGTCCACAAGAGACCCAGTACTTC.

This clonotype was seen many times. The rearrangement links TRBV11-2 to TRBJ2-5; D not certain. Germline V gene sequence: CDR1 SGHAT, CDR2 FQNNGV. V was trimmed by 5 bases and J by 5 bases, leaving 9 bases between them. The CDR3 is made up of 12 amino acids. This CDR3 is CASSHGRETQYF. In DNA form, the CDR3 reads TGTGCCAGCAGCCACGGCCGGGAGACCCAGTACTTC.

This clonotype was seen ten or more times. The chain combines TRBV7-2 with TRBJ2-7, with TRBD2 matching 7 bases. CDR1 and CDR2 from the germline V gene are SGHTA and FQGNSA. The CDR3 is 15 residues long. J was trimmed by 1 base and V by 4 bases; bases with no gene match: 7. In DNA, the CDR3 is TGTGCCAGCAGCTCGGCAGGGAGGGGTTCCTACGAGCAGTACTTC. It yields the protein CASSSAGRGSYEQYF. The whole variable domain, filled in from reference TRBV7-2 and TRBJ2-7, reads GAGVSQSPSNKVTEKGKDVELRCDPISGHTALYWYRQSLGQGLEFLIYFQGNSAPDKSGLPSDRFSAERTGGSVSTLTIQRTQQEDSAVYLCASSSAGRGSYEQYFGPGTRLTVT.

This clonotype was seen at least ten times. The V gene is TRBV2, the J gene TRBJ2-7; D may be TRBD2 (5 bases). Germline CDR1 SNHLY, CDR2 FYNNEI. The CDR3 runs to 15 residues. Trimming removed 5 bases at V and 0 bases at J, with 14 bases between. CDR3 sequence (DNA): TGTGCCAGCAGTACCACTAGGTCAAGCTCCTACGAGCAGTACTTC. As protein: CASSTTRSSSYEQYF.

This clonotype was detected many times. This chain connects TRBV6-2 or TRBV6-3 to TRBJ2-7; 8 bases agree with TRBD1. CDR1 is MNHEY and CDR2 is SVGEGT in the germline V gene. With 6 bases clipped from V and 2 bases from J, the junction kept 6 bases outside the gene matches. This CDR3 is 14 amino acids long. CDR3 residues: CASRRDRTTYEQYF. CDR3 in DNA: TGTGCCAGCAGAAGGGACAGGACGACCTACGAGCAGTACTTC.

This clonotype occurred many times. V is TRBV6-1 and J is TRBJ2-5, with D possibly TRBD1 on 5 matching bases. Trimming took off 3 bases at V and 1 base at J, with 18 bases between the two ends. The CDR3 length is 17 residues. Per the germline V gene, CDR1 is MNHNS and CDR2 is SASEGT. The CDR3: CASSDPHVQGTQETQYF. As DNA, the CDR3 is TGTGCCAGCAGTGATCCCCACGTTCAGGGTACCCAAGAGACCCAGTACTTC.

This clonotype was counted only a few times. The CDR3 here is CASSQGDSDSPLHF. DNA of the CDR3: TGTGCCAGCAGCCAAGGAGACAGTGATTCACCCCTCCACTTT. The chain recombines TRBV7-8 with TRBJ1-6; D possibly corresponds to TRBD1 (5 bases). Germline V gene lookup returns CDR1 SGHVS and CDR2 FQNEAQ. V lost 5 bases to trimming and J lost 8 bases, with 13 bases between them. The CDR3 is 14 residues long.

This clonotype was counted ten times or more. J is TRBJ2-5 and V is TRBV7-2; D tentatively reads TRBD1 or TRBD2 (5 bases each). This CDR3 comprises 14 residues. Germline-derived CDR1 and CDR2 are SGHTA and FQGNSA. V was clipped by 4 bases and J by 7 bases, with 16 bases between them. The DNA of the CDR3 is TGTGCCAGCAGCTCGTGGGACGGAGGTGGGACCCAGTACTTC. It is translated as CASSSWDGGGTQYF.

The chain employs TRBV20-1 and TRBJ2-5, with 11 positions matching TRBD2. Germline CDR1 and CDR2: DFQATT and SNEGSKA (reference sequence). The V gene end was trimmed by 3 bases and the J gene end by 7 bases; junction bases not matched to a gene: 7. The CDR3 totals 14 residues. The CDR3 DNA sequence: TGCAGTGCTAGGGCACTAGCGGGAGTTGGGACCCAGTACTTC. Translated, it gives CSARALAGVGTQYF.

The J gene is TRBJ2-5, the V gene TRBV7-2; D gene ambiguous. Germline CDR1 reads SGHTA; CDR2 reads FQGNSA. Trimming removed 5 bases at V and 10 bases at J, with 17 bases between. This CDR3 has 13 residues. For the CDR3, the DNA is TGTGCCAGCAGCCCACAAGCAACTTGGGACCAGTACTTC. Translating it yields CASSPQATWDQYF.